The 12 T cell receptor beta chains below were found in one sample sequenced in a study of cytomegalovirus exposure and HLA in healthy donors. Vbeta (60) and Jbeta (13) primers were used in the PCR. Profiling relied on immunoSEQ multiplex PCR, and the TCRdb table lists in-frame clones only, not all of them. The profile shows under 150,000 clones, about 86% of them singletons. The sequencing sample was made of PBMCs. All receptors derive from a man younger than 35 in good health and CMV-seronegative.

The rearrangement links TRBV7-9 to TRBJ1-5, with a weak D call TRBD1 (6 bases). This CDR3 has 17 amino acids. Trimming left V 1 base short and J 0 bases short, with 13 bases between. Germline V gives CDR1 SEHNR, CDR2 FQNEAQ (reference sequence). In nucleotides, the CDR3 is TGTGCCAGCAGCTTAGTGGCAGGGGCCTATAGCAATCAGCCCCAGCATTTT. Translation: CASSLVAGAYSNQPQHF. Based on the CDR3 plus reference TRBV7-9 and TRBJ1-5, the full variable domain is DTGVSQNPRHKITKRGQNVTFRCDPISEHNRLYWYRQTLGQGPEFLTYFQNEAQLEKSRLLSDRFSAERPKGSFSTLEIQRTEQGDSAMYLCASSLVAGAYSNQPQHFGDGTRLSIL.

The rearrangement uses TRBV7-9 and TRBJ2-7, with TRBD2 matching over 13 bases. The V gene's germline CDR1 is SEHNR and CDR2 FQNEAQ (reference sequence). V lost 6 bases, J lost 4 bases, and 15 bases stayed unmatched. CDR3 size: 18 residues. The CDR3 coding sequence is TGTGCCAGCAGGCCTACTAGCGGGGGGGCCGTTTTGGGGTACGAGCAGTACTTC. The encoded protein is CASRPTSGGAVLGYEQYF.

The chain has TRBV11-2 and TRBJ2-7; D not certain. Deletions cut 9 bases from V and 0 bases from J, with 15 bases between. The CDR3 totals 14 residues. Germline CDR1 and CDR2: SGHAT and FQNNGV. CDR3: CASLPGRSSYEQYF. In DNA form, the CDR3 reads TGTGCCAGTCTACCCGGTCGTAGCTCCTACGAGCAGTACTTC. Supplemented by reference TRBV11-2 and TRBJ2-7, the full variable domain reads EAGVAQSPRYKIIEKRQSVAFWCNPISGHATLYWYQQILGQGPKLLIQFQNNGVVDDSQLPKDRFSAERLKGVDSTLKIQPAKLEDSAVYLCASLPGRSSYEQYFGPGTRLTVT.

The chain links TRBV6-6 to TRBJ1-1, with unresolved D. Looked up from germline, CDR1 is MNHNY and CDR2 is SVGAGI (reference sequence). The CDR3 is 13 amino acids. V was clipped by 7 bases and J by 1 base, with 10 bases between them. CDR3 sequence reads: CASTYGRNTEAFF. For the CDR3, the DNA is TGTGCCAGCACCTACGGGAGGAACACTGAAGCTTTCTTT.

CDR3 sequence reads: CARRQGADYGYTF. Written as DNA, the CDR3 is TGTGCCAGACGACAGGGGGCAGACTATGGCTACACCTTC. The chain has TRBV30 and TRBJ1-2; 10 nucleotides align to TRBD1. V lost 8 bases to trimming and J lost 3 bases; unmatched junction nucleotides: 6. Germline V gives CDR1 GTSNPN, CDR2 SVGIG (reference sequence). The CDR3 totals 13 residues. Filled out from reference TRBV30 and TRBJ1-2, the complete variable domain reads SQTIHQWPATLVQPVGSPLSLECTVEGTSNPNLYWYRQAAGRGLQLLFYSVGIGQISSEVPQNLSASRPQDRQFILSSKKLLLSDSGFYLCARRQGADYGYTFGSGTRLTVV.

V is TRBV29-1 and J is TRBJ2-7, with 7 bases lining up with TRBD1. This CDR3 region has 14 residues. The junction had 8 bases not matched to a gene; V was cut back by 6 bases and J by 0 bases. Germline-derived CDR1 and CDR2 are SQVTM and ANQGSEA. In nucleotides, the CDR3 is TGCAGCGTCGACAGGGACGGAAGCTCCTACGAGCAGTACTTC. Protein: CSVDRDGSSYEQYF.

The V gene is TRBV18, the J gene TRBJ1-1; TRBD1 agrees at 9 bases. The CDR3 extends over 14 amino acids. Germline trimming cut 3 bases from V and 5 bases from J; bases unmatched to any gene: 4. Germline CDR1 reads KGHSH; CDR2 reads LQKENI. The CDR3 DNA follows: TGTGCCAGCTCACCCGGGACAGGGACAACTGAAGCTTTCTTT. It yields the protein CASSPGTGTTEAFF.

V is TRBV6-5 and J is TRBJ1-5; D remains ambiguous. The CDR3 runs to 15 residues. Trimming cost V 7 bases and J 3 bases, with 16 bases left between them. Looked up from germline, CDR1 is MNHEY and CDR2 is SVGAGI. The CDR3 loop is CASTRVPGINQPQHF. The CDR3 region has the DNA TGTGCCAGCACCCGCGTTCCGGGGATCAATCAGCCCCAGCATTTT.

This rearrangement joins TRBV10-3 to TRBJ2-3; 12 nucleotides agree with TRBD2. Trimming removed 11 bases from V and 3 bases from J; junction bases left unmatched: 6. The CDR3 length is 14 residues. Looked up from germline, CDR1 is ENHRY and CDR2 is SYGVKD. The CDR3 sequence is CASTSGGMTDTQYF. In DNA, the CDR3 is TGTGCCTCCACTAGCGGGGGGATGACAGATACGCAGTATTTT.

The chain combines TRBV29-1 with TRBJ1-1; 10 nucleotides align to TRBD1. CDR1 and CDR2 (germline): SQVTM, ANQGSEA. Trimming at V came to 8 bases and at J to 3 bases, leaving 6 bases not matched to a gene. The CDR3 contains 13 residues. The CDR3 DNA reads TGCAGCTCTTGGACAGGGGGGGACACTGAAGCTTTCTTT. Translated: CSSWTGGDTEAFF. The complete variable domain, with remaining parts taken from reference TRBV29-1 and TRBJ1-1, reads SAVISQKPSRDICQRGTSLTIQCQVDSQVTMMFWYRQQPGQSLTLIATANQGSEATYESGFVIDKFPISRPNLTFSTLTVSNMSPEDSSIYLCSSWTGGDTEAFFGQGTRLTVV.

The chain is built from TRBV18 and TRBJ2-6; D is uncertain. The length of the CDR3 is 16 residues. CDR1 and CDR2 from the germline V gene are KGHSH and LQKENI. With 6 bases removed from V and 4 bases from J, the gap between germline ends came to 16 bases. CDR3 sequence: CASSIDLGSGANVLTF. CDR3 DNA: TGTGCCAGCTCGATTGACCTGGGCTCCGGGGCCAACGTCCTGACTTTC.

The V gene is TRBV19, the J gene TRBJ2-5, with D maybe TRBD1 (6 bases). CDR3 length: 15 residues. Between the trimmed V and J ends, which lost 3 bases and 2 bases, there was a span of 13 bases. Germline CDR1 is LNHDA and CDR2 is SQIVND (reference sequence). CDR3 sequence reads: CASSILGQPQETQYF. The CDR3 DNA follows: TGTGCCAGTAGTATTCTCGGACAGCCACAAGAGACCCAGTACTTC.